This TCR beta chain stems from a study of blood T cell repertoires in COVID-19 (dated by TCRdb to 2019 to 2021). Some background on the complete study: The collaborator samples originated in the United States, Italy and Spain and spanned the acute and convalescent phases of COVID-19. The material from the prospective study consisted of cDNA or gDNA derived from T cells, B-cell-depleted T cells, or PBMCs. The repertoires were released in a freely available public database intended as a resource for research on the immune response to SARS-CoV-2. HLA class I and class II types, where available, came from metadata supplied by the sample provider rather than from assay-based typing. A de-identified subject ID, COVID-19 status, age in years and sex were almost always included in the sample metadata. Samples came from the ongoing ImmuneRACE study (first 160 participants) plus 1,254 subjects from 6 global collaborators. Deeply sampled blood TCRbeta repertoires from subjects exposed to, actively infected with, or recovered from COVID-19 were included in the dataset. Findings and caveats that apply to the study as a whole: The quantity of clinical and demographic metadata differed by source and by participant and was supplied without curation.

TCRbeta CDR3 regions were amplified from genomic DNA using the immunoSEQ Assay, a bias-controlled multiplex PCR. In the paper's pipeline: Within the assay, amplification of reference gene primers was used to estimate how many nucleated cells each sample contained. To quantify the absolute abundance of each unique TCRbeta CDR3 rearrangement, sequence reads were collapsed and filtered. For each sample, productive Simpson clonality was calculated by taking the square root of Simpson's diversity index across productive rearrangements. What TCRdb holds here is the immuneACCESS table cut down to in-frame rearrangements. Part of the clones is not present; checked against another copy, under half of the missing clones reflect an unresolved V gene, and the others are unexplained. D and trimming come from the DNA, and the V and J calls and clone size come from that table. The sample table holds 250,000 to 350,000 clones, of which 84% were seen once. The ten largest clones capture around 1.6% of the sample.

From the germline V gene (reference sequence), CDR1 is MNHEY and CDR2 is SMNVEV. Trimming accounts for 3 bases at V and 7 bases at J, while the number of junction bases matched to no gene is 5. Measured from the cysteine to the phenylalanine, the CDR3 is 14 residues long. The DNA shown is the 42-base CDR3, in frame from base 1. In Seattle, one collaborating source enrolled patients while the infection was active and tracked those patients longitudinally over the course of disease. The collaborating institutions used their own protocols to collect whole blood in K2EDTA tubes. For TCRbeta analysis, collaborator samples were shipped as frozen whole blood, as isolated PBMCs, or as DNA extracted from either sample type. Details on this clone: The clone's antigen remains unknown. Base-call qualities are not available, and no considerably larger clone is one nucleotide away.

The sequencing input was peripheral blood. The V and J segments used are TRBV27 and TRBJ2-1; the junction holds 8 bases that match TRBD2. This receptor was identified in a human donor with COVID-19, enrolled during active disease. The donor label of this sample is uncertain. The CDR3 reads as follows: CASSFSGLGNEQFF. The base sequence is TGTGCCAGCAGTTTCTCGGGACTAGGAAATGAGCAGTTCTTC.